This T cell receptor (beta chain) was recovered during a study of OX40 agonist ivuxolimab in advanced cancers. For the study at large: Eligibility admitted prior anti-PD-1, anti-PD-L1 or anti-CTLA-4 therapy; 30% to 40% had some. Whole-study results and caveats: Nonresponders, in some cases, also had low normalized T-cell clonal expansion. CD4+ and CD8+ blood T cells expanded clonally by week 6 at 0.1 to 3.0 mg/kg.

About this clone itself: The antigen remains undetermined.

Measured with immunoSEQ multiplex PCR; TCRdb has only the in-frame clones, and not every one. This repertoire shows 75,000 to 95,000 clones, about 89% found once; its top ten account for about 4.7%. The V segment lost 5 bases and the J segment 8 bases; nucleotides outside the gene matches: 9. The length of the CDR3 is 15 residues. CDR1 is LNHDA, CDR2 SQIVND, per germline (reference sequence). This specimen was CD4+ or CD8+ T cells sorted from blood, taken in a trial of the OX40 agonist ivuxolimab. This sequence joins TRBV19 and TRBJ2-2, with 9 bases matching TRBD1. The clonotype originates from an adult with an advanced solid tumor such as melanoma, head and neck, liver or kidney cancer. The CDR3 here is CASSAHRGREGELFF. CDR3 nucleotide sequence: TGTGCCAGTAGTGCCCACAGGGGGCGAGAAGGGGAGCTGTTTTTT.